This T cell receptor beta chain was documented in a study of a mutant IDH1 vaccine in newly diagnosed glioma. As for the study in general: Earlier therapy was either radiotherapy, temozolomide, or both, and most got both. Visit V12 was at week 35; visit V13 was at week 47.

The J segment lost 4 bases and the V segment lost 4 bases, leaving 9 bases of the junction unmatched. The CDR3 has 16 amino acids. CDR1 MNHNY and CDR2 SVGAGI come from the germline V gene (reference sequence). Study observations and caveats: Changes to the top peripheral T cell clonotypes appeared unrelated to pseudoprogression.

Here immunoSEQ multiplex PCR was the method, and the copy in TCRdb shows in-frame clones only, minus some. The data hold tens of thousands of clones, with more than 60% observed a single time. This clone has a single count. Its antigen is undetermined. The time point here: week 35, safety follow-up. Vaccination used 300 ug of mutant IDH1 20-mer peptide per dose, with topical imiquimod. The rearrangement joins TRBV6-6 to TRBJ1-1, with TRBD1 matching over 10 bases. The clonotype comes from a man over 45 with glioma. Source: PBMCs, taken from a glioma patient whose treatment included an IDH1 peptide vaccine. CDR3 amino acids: CASSCPPGQGCTEAFF. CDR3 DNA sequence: TGTGCCAGCAGTTGCCCTCCGGGACAGGGGTGCACTGAAGCTTTCTTT.